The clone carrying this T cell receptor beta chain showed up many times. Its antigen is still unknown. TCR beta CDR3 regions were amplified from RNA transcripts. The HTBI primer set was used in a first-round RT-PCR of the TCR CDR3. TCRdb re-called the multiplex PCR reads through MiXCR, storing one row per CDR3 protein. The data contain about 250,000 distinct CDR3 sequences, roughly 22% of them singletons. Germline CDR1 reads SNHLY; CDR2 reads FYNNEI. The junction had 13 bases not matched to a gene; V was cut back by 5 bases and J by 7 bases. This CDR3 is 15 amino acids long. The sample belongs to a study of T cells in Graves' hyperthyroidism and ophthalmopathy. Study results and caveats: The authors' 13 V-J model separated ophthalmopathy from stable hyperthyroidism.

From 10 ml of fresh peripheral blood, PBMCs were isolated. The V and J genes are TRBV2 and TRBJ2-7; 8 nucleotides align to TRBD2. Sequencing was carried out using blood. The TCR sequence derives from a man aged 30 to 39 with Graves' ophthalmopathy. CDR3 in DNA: TGTGCCAGCAGTCCCGCAATAGCGGGATGGGGGGAGCAGTACTTC. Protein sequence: CASSPAIAGWGEQYF.